This T cell receptor beta chain emerged from a study of blood T cell repertoires in COVID-19. Study details: There were acute and convalescent COVID-19 samples, and they came from the United States, Italy and Spain. In each case, the material was cDNA or gDNA derived from T cells, B-cell-depleted T cells, or PBMCs.

Source study methods: Estimation of nucleated cell counts was performed using reference gene primer amplification. The assay was immunoSEQ multiplex PCR, and TCRdb's table has in-frame clones only and misses some. D and trimming were read from the DNA, whereas the V and J calls and clone size are those reported in that table. The sample holds around 200,000 clones, 86% seen once. The J segment lost 4 bases and the V segment lost 3 bases, leaving 8 bases of the junction unmatched. This CDR3 is 15 amino acids long. Germline CDR1 and CDR2: MNHNS and SASEGT. The sample was peripheral blood. This sequence originates from a woman aged 45-65 years with acute or convalescent COVID-19. This rearrangement joins TRBV6-1 to TRBJ1-1; TRBD1 matches at 7 bases. This chain's CDR3 is CASSDRKQGFTEAFF. The CDR3 coding sequence is TGTGCCAGCAGTGACCGAAAACAGGGGTTCACTGAAGCTTTCTTT.